These 23 T cell receptor beta chains share one sample of origin, sequenced in a study of breast tumors, draining lymph nodes, adjacent tissues. Axillary draining lymph nodes of breast cancer patients supplied the node samples. TCRdb re-analysed the multiplex PCR reads in MiXCR, keeping a single row per CDR3 protein. This sample has around 230,000 distinct CDR3 sequences, with less than 40% found just once. The sequenced sample was axillary lymph node tissue. The receptor set was obtained from a female donor with breast cancer. Some clones in this sample may be carry-over from other donors' samples.

The chain couples TRBV2 to TRBJ2-3, with D possibly being TRBD1 or TRBD2 (5 bases each). V dropped 7 bases and J dropped 8 bases, with 16 bases sitting between them. Germline V gene lookup returns CDR1 SNHLY and CDR2 FYNNEI. The CDR3 covers 13 residues. CDR3 DNA: TGTGCCAGCATGGGCCGCGACGGGGCTACGCAGTATTTT. This translates into CASMGRDGATQYF. The variable domain in full, completed from reference TRBV2 and TRBJ2-3, reads EPEVTQTPSHQVTQMGQEVILRCVPISNHLYFYWYRQILGQKVEFLVSFYNNEISEKSEIFDDQFSVERPDGSNFTLKIRSTKLEDSAMYFCASMGRDGATQYFGPGTRLTVL.

Concerning this clonotype: A single base separates this from a much larger clone, so it may be a read error. The rearrangement links TRBV19 to TRBJ2-5, with D unresolved. This CDR3 has 14 residues. CDR1 is LNHDA, CDR2 SQIVND, per germline (reference sequence). CDR3 DNA sequence: TGTGCCAGTAGTGCCGGCCCTTTCCAAGGGACCCAGTACTTC. Amino acid sequence: CASSAGPFQGTQYF.

This clonotype was recorded many times. The chain employs TRBV2 and TRBJ2-5; tentatively, D is TRBD2 (6 bases). There are 15 residues in the CDR3. The ends were cut back, 3 bases at V and 9 bases at J, with 20 bases in the middle. Germline-derived CDR1 and CDR2 are SNHLY and FYNNEI. CDR3 in DNA: TGTGCCAGCAGTGACTTTGGGGGGACGGCCGGGGCCCAGTACTTC. Amino acid sequence: CASSDFGGTAGAQYF.

The sample holds one count of this clonotype. The genes are TRBV24-1 and TRBJ2-2; D not certain. CDR1 and CDR2 from the germline V gene are KGHDR and SFDVKD. Trimming cost V 12 bases and J 5 bases, with 12 bases left between them. This CDR3 contains 12 residues. The CDR3 region has the DNA TGTGCCCCCGCGATTAATACCGGGGAGCTGTTTTTT. It encodes CAPAINTGELFF.

As DNA, the CDR3 is TGTGCCACCAGCGACCAAGCTAGCGGGAGGGCCGGCGAGCAGTACTTC. It is translated as CATSDQASGRAGEQYF. V gene TRBV15 combines with J gene TRBJ2-7, with 12 bases matching TRBD2. V dropped 5 bases and J dropped 6; count of bases not matched to a gene: 11. In germline, CDR1 is LNHNV, CDR2 YYDKDF (reference sequence). CDR3 size: 16 residues.

In this sample, this clonotype turned up many times. The CDR3 loop is CAITLPGANVLTF. The CDR3 region has the DNA TGCGCCATCACCCTTCCTGGGGCCAACGTCCTGACTTTC. The chain employs TRBV5-1 and TRBJ2-6; no definite D call. Per germline, CDR1 SGHRS and CDR2 YFSETQ. The CDR3 spans 13 residues. V was shortened by 9 bases and J by 2 bases, with 9 bases between the two germline ends.

The chain couples TRBV28 to TRBJ2-3; D remains ambiguous. The length of the CDR3 is 14 residues. The V gene's germline CDR1 is MDHEN and CDR2 SYDVKM. With 4 bases removed from V and 7 bases from J, the gap between germline ends came to 15 bases. The CDR3 nucleotides read TGTGCCAGCAGTTCCCGACTTCGTTCGAATACGCAGTATTTT. Translated, it gives CASSSRLRSNTQYF.

This clonotype was seen once. This CDR3 is CATSRDRYDYNEEQFF. The CDR3, as DNA: TGTGCCACCAGCAGGGACCGCTACGACTACAATGAGGAGCAGTTCTTC. The gene calls are TRBV15 and TRBJ2-1; D may be TRBD2 (5 bases). V was trimmed by 3 bases and J by 10 bases, leaving 22 bases between them. Germline loops: CDR1 LNHNV, CDR2 YYDKDF (reference sequence). The CDR3 has 16 amino acids.

This clonotype was counted a few times. At one end, the junction sequence differs from germline, possibly due to a read error. This sequence joins TRBV24-1 and TRBJ2-1; D gene ambiguous. CDR3 length: 8 amino acids. CDR1 KGHDR and CDR2 SFDVKD come from the germline V gene. DNA of the CDR3: TGCTCCTACAATGAGCAGTTCTTC. Its protein is CSYNEQFF.

The chain employs TRBV14 and TRBJ2-1, with 10 bases identical to TRBD1. The CDR3 length is 16 residues. V trimming: 0 bases; J trimming: 8 bases; junction bases outside the gene matches: 7. The germline CDR1 and CDR2 sequences are SGHDN and FVKESK. DNA for the CDR3: TGTGCCAGCAGCCAAGATCTAGGACAGGGGGTCCATGAGCAGTTCTTC. It yields the protein CASSQDLGQGVHEQFF. Full variable domain (missing parts from reference TRBV14 and TRBJ2-1): EAGVTQFPSHSVIEKGQTVTLRCDPISGHDNLYWYRRVMGKEIKFLLHFVKESKQDESGMPNNRFLAERTGGTYSTLKVQPAELEDSGVYFCASSQDLGQGVHEQFFGPGTRLTVL.

The V and J genes are TRBV5-1 and TRBJ2-3; D remains unclear. Trimming left V 0 bases short and J 11 bases short, with 16 bases between. There are 14 residues in the CDR3. CDR1 and CDR2 from the germline V gene are SGHRS and YFSETQ. CDR3 region: CASSLGQWSDEQYF. In nucleotides, the CDR3 is TGCGCCAGCAGCTTGGGTCAGTGGTCTGATGAGCAGTATTTT.

This clonotype was detected many times. V gene TRBV20-1 combines with J gene TRBJ2-1; 11 bases align to TRBD2. The CDR3 runs to 16 residues. Unmatched junction bases numbered 10, after V lost 6 bases and J lost 3 bases. CDR1 and CDR2 (germline): DFQATT, SNEGSKA (reference sequence). As DNA, the CDR3 is TGCAGTGCATCATCGGCACTAGCGGGAGTCTACAATGAGCAGTTCTTC. Protein sequence: CSASSALAGVYNEQFF.

This clonotype was seen many times. V is TRBV19 and J is TRBJ1-4; 8 nucleotides align to TRBD1. V lost 4 bases, J lost 7 bases, and 2 bases stayed unmatched. There are 13 residues in the CDR3. The germline gives CDR1 LNHDA, CDR2 SQIVND (reference sequence). The CDR3 is CASSTGGVEKLFF. The CDR3 DNA reads TGTGCCAGTAGTACAGGGGGCGTTGAAAAACTGTTTTTT.

This clonotype was seen a few times. The CDR3 bases are TGTGCCAGCAGTCACGAGCCAGAGACCCAGTACTTC. It is translated as CASSHEPETQYF. This chain links TRBV6-6 with TRBJ2-5; D is ambiguous. The germline gives CDR1 MNHNY, CDR2 SVGAGI (reference sequence). The CDR3 is made up of 12 amino acids. Deletions cut 5 bases from V and 4 bases from J, with 8 bases between.

The chain recombines TRBV12-5 with TRBJ2-1; 7 nucleotides align to TRBD2. Germline V gene data show CDR1 as LGHNT and CDR2 as FRNRAP. The length of the CDR3 is 18 residues. With 4 bases clipped from V and 4 bases from J, the junction kept 16 bases outside the gene matches. This CDR3 reads CASGSPPPLAAQYNEQFF. DNA for the CDR3: TGTGCTAGTGGTTCCCCCCCCCCTCTAGCGGCCCAATACAATGAGCAGTTCTTC.

This clonotype was recorded at least ten times. The genes are TRBV4-3 and TRBJ2-1, with D possibly matching TRBD2 (6 bases). Germline CDR1 LGHNA, CDR2 YSLEER. The CDR3 has 17 residues. Trimming shortened V by 1 base and J by 3 bases, and 16 bases separated the two germline ends. CDR3 coding DNA: TGCGCCAGCAGCCAAGGACTAGGCTCGGAAATCTACAATGAGCAGTTCTTC. It encodes CASSQGLGSEIYNEQFF.

This clonotype has ten or more counts. CDR3 nucleotides: TGTGCCAGCAGCGTTGCGGGGGGCACCCTGGAACCCTACGAGCAGTACTTC. Encoded protein: CASSVAGGTLEPYEQYF. The rearrangement joins TRBV9 to TRBJ2-7; 8 bases match TRBD2. V dropped 2 bases and J dropped 2; count of bases not matched to a gene: 12. CDR3 length: 17 residues. The V gene's germline CDR1 is SGDLS and CDR2 YYNGEE.

This clonotype was found many times. The V and J genes are TRBV7-3 and TRBJ1-1; the D gene is possibly TRBD1 (6 bases). CDR1 and CDR2 (germline): SGHTA, FQGTGA. V was clipped by 4 bases and J by 5 bases, with 11 bases between them. This CDR3 has 13 amino acids. CDR3 in DNA: TGTGCCAGCAGCTATCAGGGGAATACTGAAGCTTTCTTT. It codes for CASSYQGNTEAFF.

The chain is built from TRBV11-3 and TRBJ2-1, with D perhaps matching TRBD1 (6 bases). Germline CDR1 is SGHNT and CDR2 is YENEEA. The CDR3 length is 12 residues. V lost 5 bases, J lost 7 bases, and 9 bases lay in between. The CDR3 region has the DNA TGTGCCAGCAGCCGAGGGGGAAATGAGCAGTTCTTC. Its translation is CASSRGGNEQFF.

The chain employs TRBV6-2 or TRBV6-3 and TRBJ2-3, with 8 bases matching TRBD1. Germline CDR1 MNHEY, CDR2 SVGEGT. This CDR3 contains 18 residues. With V trimmed by 2 bases and J by 5 bases, 15 bases remained unmatched. CDR3 loop: CASSYTPTGQGRIDTQYF. The CDR3 DNA reads TGTGCCAGCAGTTACACCCCCACCGGACAGGGAAGAATAGATACGCAGTATTTT.

This clonotype was seen more than once but under ten times. The rearrangement uses TRBV7-2 and TRBJ2-7; either TRBD1 or TRBD2 may supply D (5 bases each). Germline assignment: CDR1 SGHTA and CDR2 FQGNSA. The V end was cut by 2 bases, the J end by 6 bases, with 14 bases between. The CDR3 totals 14 residues. CDR3 DNA: TGTGCCAGCAGCTTACCTGGGACCGACTCCGAGCAGTACTTC. Its protein product is CASSLPGTDSEQYF.

In this sample, this clonotype turned up many times. The V call is TRBV7-9, the J call TRBJ2-3; weak D call: TRBD2 (5 bases). CDR3 length equals 14 residues. Germline V CDR1 and CDR2: SEHNR, FQNEAQ (reference sequence). Trimming removed 1 base at V and 3 bases at J, with 8 bases between. CDR3 bases: TGTGCCAGCAGCTTAGTTAGGGAGACAGATACGCAGTATTTT. It translates to CASSLVRETDTQYF.

Note on this clonotype: A much larger clone sits a single nucleotide away, making a read error possible. The chain recombines TRBV5-1 with TRBJ2-7; 10 nucleotides match TRBD1. The CDR3 loop spans 13 amino acids. Germline-derived CDR1 and CDR2 are SGHRS and YFSETQ. Unmatched junction bases numbered 9, after V lost 5 bases and J lost 10 bases. CDR3 amino acids: CASRGQGVSDQYF. Here the CDR3 DNA reads TGCGCCAGCAGAGGACAGGGGGTTTCGGACCAGTACTTC.